This T cell receptor (beta chain) was captured by sequencing in a study of cytomegalovirus exposure and HLA in healthy donors. Overall study results and limits: One later analysis reportedly identified an Asian-associated ancestry cluster that showed fewer N-insertions than the 666-donor mean. Later analysis placed DRB1 highest and HLA-C lowest in TCR association rates, which differed by HLA locus.

On this clone itself: What it recognizes is unknown. This same CDR3 is encoded by further DNA sequences in the sample.

The PCR ran on 60 Vbeta and 13 Jbeta primers. The repertoire was sequenced with immunoSEQ multiplex PCR; TCRdb's copy has only in-frame clones and lacks some. The sample shows 150,000 to 200,000 clones, about four fifths of them seen only once. Germline V CDR1 and CDR2: SNHLY, FYNNEI. The CDR3 is 16 residues long. Trimming took off 1 base at V and 7 bases at J, with 17 bases between the two ends. Sample: PBMCs. This clonotype was obtained from a man aged 40-49 years in good health and CMV-seropositive. The chain carries TRBV2 and TRBJ1-5; D unresolved. CDR3 protein: CASSEGNRGPGQPQHF. As DNA, the CDR3 is TGTGCCAGCAGTGAAGGGAACAGAGGGCCCGGCCAGCCCCAGCATTTT. Full variable domain (outside the CDR3, taken from reference TRBV2 and TRBJ1-5): EPEVTQTPSHQVTQMGQEVILRCVPISNHLYFYWYRQILGQKVEFLVSFYNNEISEKSEIFDDQFSVERPDGSNFTLKIRSTKLEDSAMYFCASSEGNRGPGQPQHFGDGTRLSIL.